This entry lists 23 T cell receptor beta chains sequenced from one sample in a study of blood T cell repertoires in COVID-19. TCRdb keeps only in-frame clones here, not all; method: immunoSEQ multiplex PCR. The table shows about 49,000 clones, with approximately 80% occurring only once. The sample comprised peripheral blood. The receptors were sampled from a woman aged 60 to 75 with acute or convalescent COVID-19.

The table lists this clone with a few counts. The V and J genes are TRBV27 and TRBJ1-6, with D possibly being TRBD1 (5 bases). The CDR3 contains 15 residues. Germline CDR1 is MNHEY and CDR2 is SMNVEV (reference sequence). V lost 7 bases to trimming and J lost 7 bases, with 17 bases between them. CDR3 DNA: TGTGCCAGCAAGTTGCAGGGCCTCAAAAATTCACCCCTCCACTTT. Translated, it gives CASKLQGLKNSPLHF.

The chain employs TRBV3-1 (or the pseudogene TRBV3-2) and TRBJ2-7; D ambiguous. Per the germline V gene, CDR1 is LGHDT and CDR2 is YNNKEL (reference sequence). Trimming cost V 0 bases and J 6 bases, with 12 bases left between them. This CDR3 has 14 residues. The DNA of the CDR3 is TGTGCCAGCAGCCAAGATGAGTCTCCTGGCGAGCAGTACTTC. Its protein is CASSQDESPGEQYF.

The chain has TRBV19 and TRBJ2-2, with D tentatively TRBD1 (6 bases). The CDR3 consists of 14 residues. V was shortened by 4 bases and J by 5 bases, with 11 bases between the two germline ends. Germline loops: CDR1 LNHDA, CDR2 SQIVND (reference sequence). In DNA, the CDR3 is TGTGCCAGTAGTAAGACAGGCGGGACCGGGGAGCTGTTTTTT. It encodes CASSKTGGTGELFF.

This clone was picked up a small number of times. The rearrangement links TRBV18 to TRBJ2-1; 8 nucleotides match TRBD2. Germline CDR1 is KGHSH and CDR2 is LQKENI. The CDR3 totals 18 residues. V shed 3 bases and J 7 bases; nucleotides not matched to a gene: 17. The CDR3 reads CASSPSHPAAGGWNEQFF. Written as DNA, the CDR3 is TGTGCCAGCTCACCCAGCCACCCCGCGGCGGGAGGTTGGAATGAGCAGTTCTTC.

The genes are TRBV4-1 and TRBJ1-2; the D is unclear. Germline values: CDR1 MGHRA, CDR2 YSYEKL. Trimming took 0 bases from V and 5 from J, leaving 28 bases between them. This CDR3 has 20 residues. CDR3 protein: CASSQDASGSLPFDSYGYTF. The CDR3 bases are TGCGCCAGCAGCCAAGATGCTAGCGGGTCTCTACCTTTCGATTCATATGGCTACACCTTC.

CDR3 coding DNA: TGTGCCAGCAGTTTACAGAGCACAGATACGCAGTATTTT. Translation: CASSLQSTDTQYF. V is TRBV27 and J is TRBJ2-3; unclear D gene. Trimming took off 2 bases at V and 0 bases at J, with 3 bases between the two ends. Per germline, CDR1 MNHEY and CDR2 SMNVEV (reference sequence). This CDR3 contains 13 residues.

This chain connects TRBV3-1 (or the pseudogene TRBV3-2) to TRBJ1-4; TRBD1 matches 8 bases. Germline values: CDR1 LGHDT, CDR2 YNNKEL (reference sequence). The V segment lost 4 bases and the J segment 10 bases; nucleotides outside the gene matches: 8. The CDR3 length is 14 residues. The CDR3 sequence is CASSLGQGGGKLFF. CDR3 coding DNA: TGTGCCAGCAGCCTAGGACAGGGAGGTGGAAAACTGTTTTTT.

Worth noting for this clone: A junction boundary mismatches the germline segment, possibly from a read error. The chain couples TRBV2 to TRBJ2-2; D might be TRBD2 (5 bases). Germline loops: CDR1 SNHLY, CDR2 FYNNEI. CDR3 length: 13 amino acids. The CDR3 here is CASKEGTTGELFF. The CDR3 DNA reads TGTGCAAGCAAAGAGGGAACCACCGGGGAGCTGTTTTTT.

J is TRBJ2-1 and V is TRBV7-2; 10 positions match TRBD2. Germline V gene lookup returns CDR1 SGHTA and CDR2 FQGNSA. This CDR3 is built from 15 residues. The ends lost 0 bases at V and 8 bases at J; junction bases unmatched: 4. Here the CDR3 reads CASSLAAGGPYEQFF. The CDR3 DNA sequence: TGTGCCAGCAGCTTAGCAGCGGGGGGGCCCTATGAGCAGTTCTTC.

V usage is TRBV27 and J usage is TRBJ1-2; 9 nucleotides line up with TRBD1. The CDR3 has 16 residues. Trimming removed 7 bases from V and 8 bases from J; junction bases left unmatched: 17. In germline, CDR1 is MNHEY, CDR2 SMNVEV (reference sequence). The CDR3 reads CASTGSGTGRSKGYTF. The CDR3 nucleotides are TGTGCCAGCACCGGATCCGGGACAGGGCGTAGTAAGGGCTACACCTTC.

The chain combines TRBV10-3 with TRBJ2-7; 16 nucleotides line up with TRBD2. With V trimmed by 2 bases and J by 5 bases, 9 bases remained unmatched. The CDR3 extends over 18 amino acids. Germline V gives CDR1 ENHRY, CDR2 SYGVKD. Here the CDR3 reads CAISEQPPGTSGGDEQYF. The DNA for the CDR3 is TGTGCCATCAGTGAGCAACCCCCGGGGACTAGCGGGGGGGACGAGCAGTACTTC.

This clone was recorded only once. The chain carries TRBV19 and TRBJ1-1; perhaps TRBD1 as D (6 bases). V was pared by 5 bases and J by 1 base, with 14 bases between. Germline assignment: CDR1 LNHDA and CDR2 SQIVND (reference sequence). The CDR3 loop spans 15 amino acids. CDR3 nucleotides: TGTGCCAGTAGTCCTCGGGAAGGGGGGAACACTGAAGCTTTCTTT. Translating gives CASSPREGGNTEAFF. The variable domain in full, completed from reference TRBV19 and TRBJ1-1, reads DGGITQSPKYLFRKEGQNVTLSCEQNLNHDAMYWYRQDPGQGLRLIYYSQIVNDFQKGDIAEGYSVSREKKESFPLTVTSAQKNPTAFYLCASSPREGGNTEAFFGQGTRLTVV.

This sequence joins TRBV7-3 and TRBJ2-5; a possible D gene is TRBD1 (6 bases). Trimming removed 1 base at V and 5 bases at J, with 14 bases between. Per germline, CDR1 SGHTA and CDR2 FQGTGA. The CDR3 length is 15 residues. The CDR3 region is CASSLNTGNGETQYF. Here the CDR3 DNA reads TGTGCCAGCAGCTTAAATACAGGGAATGGGGAGACCCAGTACTTC.

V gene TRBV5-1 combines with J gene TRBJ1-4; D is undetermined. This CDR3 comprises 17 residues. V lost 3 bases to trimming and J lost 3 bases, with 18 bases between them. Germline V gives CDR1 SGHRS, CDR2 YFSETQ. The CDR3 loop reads CASSWGNRGGSNEKLFF. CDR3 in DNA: TGCGCCAGCAGCTGGGGTAATCGCGGAGGCTCTAATGAAAAACTGTTTTTT.

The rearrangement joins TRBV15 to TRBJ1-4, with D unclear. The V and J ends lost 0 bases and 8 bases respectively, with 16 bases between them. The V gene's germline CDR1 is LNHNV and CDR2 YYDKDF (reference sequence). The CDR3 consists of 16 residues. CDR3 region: CATSRDRVRPGEKLFF. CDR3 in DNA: TGTGCCACCAGCAGAGATCGAGTCCGCCCCGGGGAAAAACTGTTTTTT.

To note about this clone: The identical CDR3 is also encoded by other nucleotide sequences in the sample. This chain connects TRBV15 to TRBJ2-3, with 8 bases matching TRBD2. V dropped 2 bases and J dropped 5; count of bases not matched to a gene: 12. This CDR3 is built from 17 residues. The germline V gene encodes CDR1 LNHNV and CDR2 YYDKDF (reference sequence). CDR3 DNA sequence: TGTGCCACCAGCAGATCTAGGGGGGGGCGGGAGGTAGATACGCAGTATTTT. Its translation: CATSRSRGGREVDTQYF.

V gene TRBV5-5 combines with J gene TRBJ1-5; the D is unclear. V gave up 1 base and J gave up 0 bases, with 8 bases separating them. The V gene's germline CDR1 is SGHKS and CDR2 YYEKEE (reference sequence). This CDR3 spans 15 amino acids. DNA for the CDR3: TGTGCCAGCAGCTTGTCGGCAGGTAGCAATCAGCCCCAGCATTTT. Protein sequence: CASSLSAGSNQPQHF.

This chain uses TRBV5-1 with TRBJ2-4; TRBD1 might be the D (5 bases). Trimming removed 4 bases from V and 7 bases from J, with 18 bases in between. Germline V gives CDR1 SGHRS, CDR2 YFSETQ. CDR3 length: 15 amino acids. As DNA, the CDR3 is TGCGCCAGCAGCGCCTACCAGGGTATGGAGAACATTCAGTACTTC. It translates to CASSAYQGMENIQYF. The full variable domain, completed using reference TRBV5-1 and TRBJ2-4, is KAGVTQTPRYLIKTRGQQVTLSCSPISGHRSVSWYQQTPGQGLQFLFEYFSETQRNKGNFPGRFSGRQFSNSRSEMNVSTLELGDSALYLCASSAYQGMENIQYFGAGTRLSVL.

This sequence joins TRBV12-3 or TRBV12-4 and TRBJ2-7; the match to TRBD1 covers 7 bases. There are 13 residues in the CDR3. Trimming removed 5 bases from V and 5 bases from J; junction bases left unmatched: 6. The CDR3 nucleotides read TGTGCCAGCAGTAGATGGACAGGCGACGAGCAGTACTTC. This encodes CASSRWTGDEQYF.

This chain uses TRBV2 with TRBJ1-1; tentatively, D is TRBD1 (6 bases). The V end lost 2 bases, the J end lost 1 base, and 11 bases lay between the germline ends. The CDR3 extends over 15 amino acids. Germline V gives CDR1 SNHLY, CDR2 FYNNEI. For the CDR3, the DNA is TGTGCCAGCAGTGAAATGACAGGACCGAACACTGAAGCTTTCTTT. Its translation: CASSEMTGPNTEAFF.

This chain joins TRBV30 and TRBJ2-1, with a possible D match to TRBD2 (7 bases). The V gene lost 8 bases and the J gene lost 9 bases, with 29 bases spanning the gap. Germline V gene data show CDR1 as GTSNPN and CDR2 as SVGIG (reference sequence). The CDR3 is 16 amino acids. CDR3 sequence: CALAQGRGFFGGEQFF. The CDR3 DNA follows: TGTGCCCTGGCTCAGGGGAGGGGATTCTTCGGGGGTGAGCAGTTCTTC.

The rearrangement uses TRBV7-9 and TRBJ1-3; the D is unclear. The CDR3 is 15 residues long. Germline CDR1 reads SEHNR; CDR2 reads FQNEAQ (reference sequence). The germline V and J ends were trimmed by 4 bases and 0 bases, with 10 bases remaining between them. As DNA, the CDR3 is TGTGCCAGCAGCTACCCCCTTAGCTCTGGAAACACCATATATTTT. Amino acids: CASSYPLSSGNTIYF.

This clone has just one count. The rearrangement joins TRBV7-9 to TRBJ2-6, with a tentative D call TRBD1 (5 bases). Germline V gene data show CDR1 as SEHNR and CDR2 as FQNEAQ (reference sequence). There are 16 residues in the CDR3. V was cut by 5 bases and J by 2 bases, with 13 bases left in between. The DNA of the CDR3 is TGTGCCAGCAGCCCGACTCGACAGCCTGGGGCCAACGTCCTGACTTTC. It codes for CASSPTRQPGANVLTF.